The T cell receptor beta chain described here comes from a study of cytomegalovirus exposure and HLA in healthy donors. Findings of the study overall: Reportedly, TCR beta sequences accurately predicted HLA-A and HLA-B alleles in most subjects. Through in vitro validation, a few CMV-associated chains were shown to be specific for CMV antigens. In a later analysis, the majority of CMV-associated beta chains seemingly showed HLA restriction. An assumption of roughly uniform sequencing depth across donors underlay the presence/absence analyses.

In the PCR, 60 Vbeta and 13 Jbeta primers were used. Assay used: immunoSEQ multiplex PCR; TCRdb lists only in-frame clones, some missing. Here the sample spans about 210,000 clones, roughly 87% being singletons. The V gene end was trimmed by 0 bases and the J gene end by 1 base; junction bases not matched to a gene: 0. This CDR3 contains 16 residues. Germline CDR1 reads SGHRS; CDR2 reads YFSETQ. Details on this clone: Its antigen is undetermined.

The sequenced sample consisted of PBMCs. The receptor was derived from a middle-aged man in good health and CMV-seropositive. The V call is TRBV5-1, the J call TRBJ2-2; 10 bases line up with TRBD2. The CDR3 loop reads CASSLGTSGNTGELFF. The CDR3, as DNA: TGCGCCAGCAGCTTGGGGACTAGCGGGAACACCGGGGAGCTGTTTTTT.